These 31 T cell receptor beta chains were sequenced from one sample in a study of chemoradiotherapy in HPV16-positive cancers. Libraries were prepared by immunoSEQ multiplex PCR; TCRdb keeps only in-frame clonotypes and omits some of them. The profile covers about 1,600 clones, with approximately 86% appearing a single time and about an eighth taken by the ten largest. Sequenced material: tumor tissue, taken from a patient who underwent chemoradiotherapy. All receptors derive from a human donor with HPV-associated anogenital cancer.

CDR3 coding DNA: TGTGCCAGCAGCCCTACTTTTAGGTCCGAGCAGTACTTC. It codes for CASSPTFRSEQYF. V is TRBV7-8 and J is TRBJ2-7; no firm D call. V was cut by 5 bases and J by 6 bases, with 14 bases left in between. Germline CDR1 SGHVS, CDR2 FQNEAQ. The CDR3 loop spans 13 amino acids.

The chain links TRBV29-1 to TRBJ1-4, with 9 bases lining up with TRBD1. This CDR3 contains 13 residues. V gave up 5 bases and J gave up 8 bases; unmatched junction bases: 6. The V gene's germline CDR1 is SQVTM and CDR2 ANQGSEA. Written as DNA, the CDR3 is TGCAGCGTTTTGGGACAGGGTGAAGAAAAACTGTTTTTT. Translated, it gives CSVLGQGEEKLFF. The whole variable domain, filled in from reference TRBV29-1 and TRBJ1-4, reads SAVISQKPSRDICQRGTSLTIQCQVDSQVTMMFWYRQQPGQSLTLIATANQGSEATYESGFVIDKFPISRPNLTFSTLTVSNMSPEDSSIYLCSVLGQGEEKLFFGSGTQLSVL.

The chain links TRBV7-2 to TRBJ2-3; TRBD2 is a possible D gene (6 bases). The CDR3 is 13 amino acids. CDR1 SGHTA and CDR2 FQGNSA come from the germline V gene. Trimming stripped 1 base from V and 6 bases from J, with 8 bases between. CDR3 coding DNA: TGTGCCAGCAGCTTAGTAGCGGCGGATACGCAGTATTTT. It yields the protein CASSLVAADTQYF.

J is TRBJ1-3 and V is TRBV7-6; perhaps TRBD1 as D (6 bases). The CDR3 consists of 15 residues. Germline loops: CDR1 SGHVS, CDR2 FNYEAQ. Trimming removed 2 bases at V and 7 bases at J, with 15 bases between. The CDR3 bases are TGTGCCAGCAGCTTATCCGGTCAGGGGTGGAACACCATATATTTT. It codes for CASSLSGQGWNTIYF.

The gene calls are TRBV27 and TRBJ2-7; TRBD2 aligns across 10 bases. V lost 5 bases to trimming and J lost 2 bases; unmatched junction nucleotides: 6. The germline V gene has CDR1 MNHEY and CDR2 SMNVEV (reference sequence). The CDR3 consists of 15 residues. The DNA of the CDR3 is TGTGCCAGCAGTACCCTAGCGGGAGTGCCCTACGAGCAGTACTTC. Translation: CASSTLAGVPYEQYF.

This chain joins TRBV6-5 and TRBJ2-1, with D possibly TRBD1 on 5 matching bases. V shed 2 bases and J shed 5 bases, with 7 bases lying between them. From germline, CDR1 is MNHEY and CDR2 SVGAGI. CDR3 size: 13 residues. The CDR3, as DNA: TGTGCCAGCAGTTACGGGGCTAACAATGAGCAGTTCTTC. Translating it yields CASSYGANNEQFF.

V is TRBV18 and J is TRBJ1-5, with TRBD1 as a possible D gene (6 bases). This CDR3 region has 15 residues. CDR1 and CDR2 (germline): KGHSH, LQKENI. V lost 6 bases, J lost 0 bases, and 12 bases lay in between. DNA of the CDR3: TGTGCCAGCTCTACAGGGAGGGCTAGCAATCAGCCCCAGCATTTT. This encodes CASSTGRASNQPQHF.

The genes are TRBV5-1 and TRBJ2-1; D may be TRBD2 (7 bases). Germline CDR1 reads SGHRS; CDR2 reads YFSETQ. The V end was cut by 4 bases, the J end by 3 bases, with 14 bases between. CDR3 length equals 15 residues. CDR3 sequence reads: CASSREGGVYNEQFF. DNA for the CDR3: TGCGCCAGCAGCAGAGAAGGGGGGGTCTACAATGAGCAGTTCTTC.

The V and J genes are TRBV29-1 and TRBJ2-3, with 9 bases identical to TRBD2. V shed 6 bases and J 1 base; nucleotides not matched to a gene: 5. Germline loops: CDR1 SQVTM, CDR2 ANQGSEA. This CDR3 is 14 amino acids long. CDR3 nucleotides: TGCAGCGTGCTAGCGGGATGGGGCACAGATACGCAGTATTTT. Its translation is CSVLAGWGTDTQYF.

This clone was seen just once. This sequence joins TRBV7-7 and TRBJ1-1, with D hard to call. In germline, CDR1 is SSHAT, CDR2 FNYEAQ (reference sequence). The CDR3 extends over 11 amino acids. V lost 10 bases to trimming and J lost 3 bases, with 9 bases between them. As DNA, the CDR3 is TGTGCCATCTTTCGGGACACTGAAGCTTTCTTT. It codes for CAIFRDTEAFF.

The chain is built from TRBV4-1 and TRBJ2-1; the D gene is possibly TRBD1 (5 bases). From germline, CDR1 is MGHRA and CDR2 YSYEKL. The CDR3 length is 14 residues. The V and J ends lost 2 bases and 8 bases respectively, with 13 bases between them. CDR3 coding DNA: TGCGCCAGCAGCCAACCCCGACAGAACCATGAGCAGTTCTTC. Amino acid sequence: CASSQPRQNHEQFF.

This chain uses TRBV6-1 with TRBJ2-7; D is possibly TRBD1 (6 bases). Germline CDR1 and CDR2: MNHNS and SASEGT. V gave up 8 bases and J gave up 2 bases, with 13 bases separating them. This CDR3 comprises 13 residues. The CDR3 DNA is TGTGCCAGCGGTTGGACAGCCACCTACGAGCAGTACTTC. Residues: CASGWTATYEQYF.

This chain uses TRBV4-1 with TRBJ2-5; no reliable D call. The V and J ends lost 2 bases and 4 bases respectively, with 8 bases between them. Germline V gene data show CDR1 as MGHRA and CDR2 as YSYEKL. This CDR3 spans 13 amino acids. The CDR3 sequence: CASSQPSSETQYF. CDR3 DNA: TGCGCCAGCAGCCAACCCTCCTCAGAGACCCAGTACTTC.

This chain uses TRBV4-1 with TRBJ2-7; TRBD1 or TRBD2 may be the D gene (5 bases each). V was clipped by 4 bases and J by 2 bases, with 12 bases between them. The CDR3 is 14 amino acids. Germline values: CDR1 MGHRA, CDR2 YSYEKL. The CDR3, as DNA: TGCGCCAGCAGCCTCGGGGCCGACCCCTACGAGCAGTACTTC. Its translation: CASSLGADPYEQYF.

The chain uses TRBV18 and TRBJ1-1; 7 positions agree with TRBD1. Germline V CDR1 and CDR2: KGHSH, LQKENI. With V trimmed by 1 base and J by 1 base, 6 bases remained unmatched. This CDR3 is built from 16 residues. CDR3 in DNA: TGTGCCAGCTCACCACAGGGGGCCCAGGCGAACACTGAAGCTTTCTTT. This codes for CASSPQGAQANTEAFF.

V and J are TRBV6-1 and TRBJ1-3; 9 bases fit TRBD1. Germline loops: CDR1 MNHNS, CDR2 SASEGT. The CDR3 covers 17 residues. J lost 4 bases, V lost 4 bases, and 11 bases had no gene match. This CDR3 is CASSGQFTGGSGNTIYF. The CDR3 DNA reads TGTGCCAGCAGTGGGCAATTCACAGGGGGCTCCGGAAACACCATATATTTT.

This clone was picked up one time. The rearrangement uses TRBV4-1 and TRBJ2-7; 8 bases are shared with TRBD2. Germline CDR1 reads MGHRA; CDR2 reads YSYEKL. The CDR3 sequence is 14 residues long. The V and J ends lost 1 base and 7 bases, in that order; junction bases with no gene match: 6. CDR3 amino acids: CASSQAGGVVEQYF. In DNA form, the CDR3 reads TGCGCCAGCAGCCAAGCGGGGGGGGTAGTGGAGCAGTACTTC.

This chain connects TRBV11-3 to TRBJ2-7, with 8 positions matching TRBD1. Germline V gene lookup returns CDR1 SGHNT and CDR2 YENEEA. After removal of 5 bases from V and 5 bases from J, the junction contained 11 bases not matched to a gene. This CDR3 spans 15 amino acids. CDR3 sequence reads: CASSPLSGGLNEQYF. In DNA form, the CDR3 reads TGTGCCAGCAGCCCCTTGTCAGGGGGCTTGAACGAGCAGTACTTC.

There are a few counts of this clone. The chain uses TRBV5-5 and TRBJ1-5; 7 bases align to TRBD1. The trim removed 6 bases at V and 5 bases at J, leaving 11 bases unmatched. The germline V gene has CDR1 SGHKS and CDR2 YYEKEE (reference sequence). The CDR3 is made up of 15 amino acids. Here the CDR3 reads CASTKRQGGDQPQHF. CDR3 DNA sequence: TGTGCCAGCACCAAAAGACAGGGCGGAGATCAGCCCCAGCATTTT.

The rearrangement links TRBV11-2 to TRBJ1-1; 8 positions agree with TRBD1. V dropped 0 bases and J dropped 11; count of bases not matched to a gene: 8. Germline V gene sequence: CDR1 SGHAT, CDR2 FQNNGV. This CDR3 contains 14 residues. The CDR3 loop reads CASSLDWRTGRAFF. CDR3 nucleotide sequence: TGTGCCAGCAGCTTAGATTGGAGGACAGGGCGCGCTTTCTTT. Variable domain in full (rest from reference TRBV11-2 and TRBJ1-1): EAGVAQSPRYKIIEKRQSVAFWCNPISGHATLYWYQQILGQGPKLLIQFQNNGVVDDSQLPKDRFSAERLKGVDSTLKIQPAKLEDSAVYLCASSLDWRTGRAFFGQGTRLTVV.

The CDR3: CASSNHFDSGNTIYF. CDR3 bases: TGTGCCAGCAGTAACCACTTCGACTCTGGAAACACCATATATTTT. The V gene is TRBV6-5, the J gene TRBJ1-3; D uncertain. Germline V gives CDR1 MNHEY, CDR2 SVGAGI. The V gene lost 5 bases and the J gene lost 0 bases, with 11 bases spanning the gap. The CDR3 is 15 amino acids.

The chain carries TRBV2 and TRBJ2-7, with D tentatively TRBD2 (5 bases). Trimming took off 6 bases at V and 7 bases at J, with 10 bases between the two ends. CDR3 length equals 11 residues. Germline V lookup: CDR1 SNHLY, CDR2 FYNNEI. The CDR3, as DNA: TGTGCCAGCAGAAGGACTGTAGAGCAGTACTTC. It specifies CASRRTVEQYF.

The chain employs TRBV4-1 and TRBJ2-5, with TRBD2 identical over 10 bases. Germline lookup yields CDR1 MGHRA and CDR2 YSYEKL. V lost 1 base to trimming and J lost 3 bases; unmatched junction nucleotides: 11. CDR3 length equals 18 residues. The DNA for the CDR3 is TGCGCCAGCAGCCAAGGGGGGCTAGCGGGGGACCGTAAAGAGACCCAGTACTTC. This translates into CASSQGGLAGDRKETQYF.

The chain has TRBV11-2 and TRBJ1-2, with TRBD1 matching over 11 bases. Trimming took 3 bases from V and 7 from J; bases not matched to a gene: 7. Germline CDR1 and CDR2: SGHAT and FQNNGV. This CDR3 region has 15 residues. CDR3 nucleotide sequence: TGTGCCAGCAGCTTCCGGGACAGGGGGTTTTCTGGCTACACCTTC. Protein sequence: CASSFRDRGFSGYTF.

This clone was observed a handful of times. The chain has TRBV6-1 and TRBJ2-7; TRBD2 aligns across 7 bases. Germline V lookup: CDR1 MNHNS, CDR2 SASEGT. V was pared by 4 bases and J by 5 bases, with 8 bases of the junction left unmatched. The CDR3 extends over 14 amino acids. The CDR3 nucleotides are TGTGCCAGCAGTGCTCCGGGACTATGGCACGAGCAGTACTTC. Translating it yields CASSAPGLWHEQYF.

CDR3 coding DNA: TGTGCCAGCAGTGAGTCCGGGACAGGGCCCTACGAGCAGTACTTC. This sequence encodes CASSESGTGPYEQYF. The chain uses TRBV2 and TRBJ2-7, with 9 bases matching TRBD1. This CDR3 has 15 residues. Losses at the gene ends were 3 bases for V and 2 bases for J; bases not matched to a gene: 5. Germline lookup yields CDR1 SNHLY and CDR2 FYNNEI.

The genes are TRBV9 and TRBJ2-3, with D hard to call. V lost 4 bases and J 0 bases, leaving 12 bases between the germline ends. Germline V lookup: CDR1 SGDLS, CDR2 YYNGEE. The CDR3 spans 15 residues. CDR3 bases: TGTGCCAGCAGCCTTATGGGAATTAGCACAGATACGCAGTATTTT. Amino acids: CASSLMGISTDTQYF.

The chain links TRBV28 to TRBJ2-6; D is possibly TRBD2 (7 bases). Germline assignment: CDR1 MDHEN and CDR2 SYDVKM. The germline V and J ends were trimmed by 6 bases and 0 bases, with 18 bases remaining between them. The CDR3 loop spans 18 amino acids. The CDR3 nucleotides read TGTGCCAGCAGCCCTTGGGGGGGCAAGAGCTCTGGGGCCAACGTCCTGACTTTC. This sequence encodes CASSPWGGKSSGANVLTF.

This chain connects TRBV21-1 to TRBJ2-7; TRBD1 is the table's D call and was not checked against the DNA. TRBV21-1 is tagged as a pseudogene. This CDR3 comprises 15 residues. Here the CDR3 reads CASTHRTGGSYEQYF. Written as DNA, the CDR3 is TGTGCCAGCACTCATCGGACAGGGGGATCCTACGAGCAGTACTTC.

V and J are TRBV20-1 and TRBJ2-7, with TRBD2 as a possible D gene (6 bases). Trimming took off 4 bases at V and 7 bases at J, with 11 bases between the two ends. CDR3 length: 11 residues. Germline loops: CDR1 DFQATT, CDR2 SNEGSKA (reference sequence). CDR3: CSANGLLEQYF. As DNA, the CDR3 is TGCAGTGCTAACGGACTACTGGAGCAGTACTTC.

The gene calls are TRBV5-5 and TRBJ1-3; maybe TRBD1 (5 bases). CDR3 size: 15 residues. CDR1 SGHKS and CDR2 YYEKEE come from the germline V gene (reference sequence). Trimming removed 1 base from V and 0 bases from J, with 8 bases in between. The CDR3 spells CASSLRGASGNTIYF. The CDR3 DNA is TGTGCCAGCAGCTTGAGGGGAGCCTCTGGAAACACCATATATTTT.